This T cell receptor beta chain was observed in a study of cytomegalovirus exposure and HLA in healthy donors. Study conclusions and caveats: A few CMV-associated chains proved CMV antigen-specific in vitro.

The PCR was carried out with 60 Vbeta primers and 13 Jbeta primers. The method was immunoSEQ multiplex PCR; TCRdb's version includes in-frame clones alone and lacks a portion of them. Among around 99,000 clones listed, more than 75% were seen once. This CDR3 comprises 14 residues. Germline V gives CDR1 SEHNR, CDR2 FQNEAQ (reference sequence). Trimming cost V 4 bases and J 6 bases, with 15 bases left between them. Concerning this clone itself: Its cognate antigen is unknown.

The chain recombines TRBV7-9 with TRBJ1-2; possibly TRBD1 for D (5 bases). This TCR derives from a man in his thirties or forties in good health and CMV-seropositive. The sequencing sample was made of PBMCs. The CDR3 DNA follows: TGTGCCAGCAGCTGGGGCCTCCCCACGGATGGCTACACCTTC. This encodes CASSWGLPTDGYTF.